This TCR beta chain was sequenced for a study of cytomegalovirus exposure and HLA in healthy donors. Overall study: Later analysis reported that the 110 or so validation repertoires shared the platform of the roughly 630 first-cohort repertoires. Overall study results and limits: Reportedly, cytomegalovirus status was diagnosed with high sensitivity and specificity. Overall, roughly 150 TCR beta chains were annotated as cytomegalovirus-associated.

Germline lookup yields CDR1 MNHEY and CDR2 SVGAGI. This CDR3 spans 14 amino acids. J lost 3 bases, V lost 5 bases, and 2 bases had no gene match. Details on this clone: Its antigen is not identified.

This table comes from immunoSEQ multiplex PCR, and its TCRdb copy is limited to in-frame clones, with some not included. The repertoire holds more than 55,000 clones, with 90% as singletons. Specimen: PBMCs. The chain has TRBV6-5 and TRBJ2-7, with TRBD2 matching 12 bases. The receptor was isolated from a man younger than 35 in good health and CMV-seronegative. CDR3 coding DNA: TGTGCCAGCAGTCCTAGCGGGGGGGGCTACGAGCAGTACTTC. Its translation: CASSPSGGGYEQYF.